The T cell receptor beta chain under discussion was sequenced for a study of Ad26.COV2.S vaccination and SARS-CoV-2 variants. Study information: Intramuscular Ad26.COV2.S at 5x10^10 or 1x10^11 viral particles.

The treatment denotes: over 15 received Ad26.COV2.S at low or high dose, single or two shots; several received placebo; per-sample allocation not given. Sampling was performed 63 days after the first vaccine or placebo injection. Clones were read by immunoSEQ multiplex PCR, and TCRdb kept only the in-frame ones, dropping some. The table shows a few hundred thousand clones, with around 86% occurring only once. Study-level points and caveats: It was vaccine recipients, not placebo recipients, who had the higher spike-specific TCR breadth.

Concerning this clone: Its antigen is not known.

The sequences come from peripheral blood, collected in a trial of Ad26.COV2.S vaccine versus placebo. The origin of this receptor is a person aged 18-65 years who received the Ad26.COV2.S COVID-19 vaccine or a placebo.

The CDR3: CASSYGRSSGNTIYF. Written as DNA, the CDR3 is TGCGCCAGCAGTTACGGACGGAGCTCTGGAAACACCATATATTTT. This rearrangement joins TRBV5-1 to TRBJ1-3; D gene ambiguous. The CDR3 totals 15 residues. The germline gives CDR1 SGHRS, CDR2 YFSETQ. Trimming left V 5 bases short and J 0 bases short, with 12 bases between. Complete variable domain (other parts from reference TRBV5-1 and TRBJ1-3): KAGVTQTPRYLIKTRGQQVTLSCSPISGHRSVSWYQQTPGQGLQFLFEYFSETQRNKGNFPGRFSGRQFSNSRSEMNVSTLELGDSALYLCASSYGRSSGNTIYFGEGSWLTVV.